Shown below are 4 T cell receptor beta chains from a single sample sequenced in a study of OX40 agonist ivuxolimab in advanced cancers. Method: immunoSEQ multiplex PCR; TCRdb's copy keeps in-frame clones and lacks some. The data hold 85,000 to 120,000 clones, with 90% observed a single time. The sample was CD4+ or CD8+ T cells sorted from blood, taken in a trial of the OX40 agonist ivuxolimab. The receptors come from an adult with an advanced solid tumor such as melanoma, head and neck, liver or kidney cancer.

The CDR3 loop is CASSLRENSPLHF. The CDR3 DNA sequence: TGTGCCAGCAGCCTCCGGGAGAATTCACCCCTCCACTTT. This chain uses TRBV27 with TRBJ1-6; D is unclear. Trimming took off 6 bases at V and 7 bases at J, with 10 bases between the two ends. The CDR3 contains 13 residues. Germline V gene lookup returns CDR1 MNHEY and CDR2 SMNVEV (reference sequence).

The chain carries TRBV28 and TRBJ2-2; no definite D call. Germline lookup yields CDR1 MDHEN and CDR2 SYDVKM. The V end was cut by 3 bases, the J end by 3 bases, with 14 bases between. The CDR3 has 16 residues. In DNA form, the CDR3 reads TGTGCCAGCAGTTTGGGGTCTGGTACCGACACCGGGGAGCTGTTTTTT. Encoded protein: CASSLGSGTDTGELFF.

The rearrangement joins TRBV7-2 to TRBJ1-2; D call uncertain. CDR3 size: 12 residues. Trimming removed 6 bases from V and 0 bases from J, with 5 bases in between. Germline loops: CDR1 SGHTA, CDR2 FQGNSA. CDR3 protein: CASRSTNYGYTF. The CDR3 DNA reads as TGTGCCAGCAGATCGACTAACTATGGCTACACCTTC. The full variable domain, in which reference TRBV7-2 and TRBJ1-2 provide the parts outside the CDR3, is GAGVSQSPSNKVTEKGKDVELRCDPISGHTALYWYRQSLGQGLEFLIYFQGNSAPDKSGLPSDRFSAERTGGSVSTLTIQRTQQEDSAVYLCASRSTNYGYTFGSGTRLTVV.

The chain employs TRBV5-1 and TRBJ1-3; D is uncertain. Per the germline V gene, CDR1 is SGHRS and CDR2 is YFSETQ. V was trimmed by 0 bases and J by 2 bases, leaving 9 bases between them. This CDR3 spans 15 amino acids. The DNA of the CDR3 is TGCGCCAGCAGCTTGGCGCAAGGGACTGGAAACACCATATATTTT. Translation gives CASSLAQGTGNTIYF.